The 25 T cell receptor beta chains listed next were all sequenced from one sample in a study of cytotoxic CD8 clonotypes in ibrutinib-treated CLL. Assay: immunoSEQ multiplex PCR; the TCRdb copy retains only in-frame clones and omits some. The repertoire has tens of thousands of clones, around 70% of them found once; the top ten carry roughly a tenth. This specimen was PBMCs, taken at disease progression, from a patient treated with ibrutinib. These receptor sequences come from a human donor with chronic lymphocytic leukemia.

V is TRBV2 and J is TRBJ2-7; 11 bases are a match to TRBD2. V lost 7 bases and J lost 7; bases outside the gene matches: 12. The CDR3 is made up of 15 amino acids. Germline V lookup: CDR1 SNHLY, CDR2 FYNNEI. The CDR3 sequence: CASIVGSGRAGEQYF. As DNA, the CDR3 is TGTGCCAGCATTGTGGGTAGCGGGAGGGCTGGAGAGCAGTACTTC.

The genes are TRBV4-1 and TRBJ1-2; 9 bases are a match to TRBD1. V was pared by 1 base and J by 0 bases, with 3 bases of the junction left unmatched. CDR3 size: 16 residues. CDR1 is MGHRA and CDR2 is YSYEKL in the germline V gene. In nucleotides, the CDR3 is TGCGCCAGCAGCCAAGTGACAGGGGGTCCTAACTATGGCTACACCTTC. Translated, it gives CASSQVTGGPNYGYTF.

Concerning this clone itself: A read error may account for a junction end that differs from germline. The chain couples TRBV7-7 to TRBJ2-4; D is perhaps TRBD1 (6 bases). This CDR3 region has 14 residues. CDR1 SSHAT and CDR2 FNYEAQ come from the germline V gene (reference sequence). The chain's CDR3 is CASSLEQGQNIQYF. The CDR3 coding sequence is TGTGCTAGCAGCTTAGAACAGGGCCAAAACATTCAGTACTTC.

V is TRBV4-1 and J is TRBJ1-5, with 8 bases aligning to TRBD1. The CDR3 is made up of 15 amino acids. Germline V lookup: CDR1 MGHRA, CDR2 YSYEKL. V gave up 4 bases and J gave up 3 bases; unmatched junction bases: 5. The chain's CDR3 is CASSRQQGDNQPQHF. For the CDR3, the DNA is TGCGCCAGCAGCCGCCAACAGGGGGACAATCAGCCCCAGCATTTT.

CDR3 residues: CASSPVPQGGDTQYF. The DNA for the CDR3 is TGTGCCAGCTCACCAGTACCGCAGGGGGGAGATACGCAGTATTTT. The chain uses TRBV18 and TRBJ2-3, with a tentative D call TRBD1 (7 bases). CDR1 is KGHSH and CDR2 is LQKENI in the germline V gene. V was shortened by 2 bases and J by 5 bases, with 14 bases between the two germline ends. This CDR3 region has 15 residues.

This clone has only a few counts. CDR3: CASSLAGGDEQYF. CDR3 bases: TGTGCCAGCAGCTTGGCCGGGGGTGACGAGCAGTACTTC. The rearrangement uses TRBV5-4 and TRBJ2-7, with a possible D match to TRBD2 (6 bases). Germline V gene lookup returns CDR1 SGHNT and CDR2 YYREEE (reference sequence). The CDR3 has 13 residues. With 0 bases removed from V and 5 bases from J, the gap between germline ends came to 9 bases.

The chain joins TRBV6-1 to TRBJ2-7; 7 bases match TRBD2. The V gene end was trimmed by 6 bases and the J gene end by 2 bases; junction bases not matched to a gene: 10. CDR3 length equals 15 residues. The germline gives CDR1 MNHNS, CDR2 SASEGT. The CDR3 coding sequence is TGTGCCAGCAGGGATAAGCGGGGTCTAACCTACGAGCAGTACTTC. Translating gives CASRDKRGLTYEQYF.

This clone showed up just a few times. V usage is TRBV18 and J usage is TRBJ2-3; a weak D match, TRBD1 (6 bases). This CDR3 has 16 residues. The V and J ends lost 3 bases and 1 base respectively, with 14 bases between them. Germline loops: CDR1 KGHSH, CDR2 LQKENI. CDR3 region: CASSPYRAKGTDTQYF. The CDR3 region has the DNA TGTGCCAGCTCACCTTACAGGGCGAAGGGCACAGATACGCAGTATTTT.

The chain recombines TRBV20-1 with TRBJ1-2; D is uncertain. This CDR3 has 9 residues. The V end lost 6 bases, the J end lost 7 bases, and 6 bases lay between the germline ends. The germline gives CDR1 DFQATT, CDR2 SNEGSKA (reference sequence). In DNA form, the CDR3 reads TGCAGTGCCCTCCCTGGCTACACCTTC. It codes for CSALPGYTF.

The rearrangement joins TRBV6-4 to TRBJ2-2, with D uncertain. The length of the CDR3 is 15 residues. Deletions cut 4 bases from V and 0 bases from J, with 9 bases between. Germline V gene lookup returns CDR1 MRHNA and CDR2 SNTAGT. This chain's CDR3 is CASSVGNANTGELFF. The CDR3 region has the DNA TGTGCCAGCAGTGTTGGGAACGCGAACACCGGGGAGCTGTTTTTT.

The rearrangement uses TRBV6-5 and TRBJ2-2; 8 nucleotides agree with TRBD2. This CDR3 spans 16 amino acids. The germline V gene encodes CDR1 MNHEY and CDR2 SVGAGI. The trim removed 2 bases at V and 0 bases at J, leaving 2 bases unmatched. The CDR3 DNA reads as TGTGCCAGCAGTTACGGACTAGCTTCGAACACCGGGGAGCTGTTTTTT. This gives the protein CASSYGLASNTGELFF.

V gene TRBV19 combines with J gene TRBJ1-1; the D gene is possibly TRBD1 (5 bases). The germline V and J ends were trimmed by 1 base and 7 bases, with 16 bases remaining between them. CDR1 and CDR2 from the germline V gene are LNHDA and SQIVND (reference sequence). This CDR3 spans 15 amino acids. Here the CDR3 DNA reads TGTGCCAGTAGTATAGGAGGGAGGGGCCGCGGTGAAGCTTTCTTT. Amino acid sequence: CASSIGGRGRGEAFF.

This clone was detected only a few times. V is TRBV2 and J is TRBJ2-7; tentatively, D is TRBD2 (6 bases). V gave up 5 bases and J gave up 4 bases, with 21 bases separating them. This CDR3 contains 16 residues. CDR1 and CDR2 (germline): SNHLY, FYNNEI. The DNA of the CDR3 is TGTGCCAGCAGTACTGGAGGGTACACCCACCCTTACGAGCAGTACTTC. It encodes CASSTGGYTHPYEQYF.

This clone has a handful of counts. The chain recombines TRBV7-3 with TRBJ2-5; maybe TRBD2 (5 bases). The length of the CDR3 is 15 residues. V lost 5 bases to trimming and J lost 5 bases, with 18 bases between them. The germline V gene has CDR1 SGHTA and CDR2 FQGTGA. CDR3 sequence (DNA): TGTGCCAGCAGCCCCACTAGTACCTCGGGGGAGACCCAGTACTTC. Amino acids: CASSPTSTSGETQYF.

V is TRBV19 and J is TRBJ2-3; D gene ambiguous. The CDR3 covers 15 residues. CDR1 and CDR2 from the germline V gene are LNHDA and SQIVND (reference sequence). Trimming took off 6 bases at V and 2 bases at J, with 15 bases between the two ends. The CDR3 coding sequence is TGTGCCAGTAGCCTCAAAGGGCGTCCCACAGATACGCAGTATTTT. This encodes CASSLKGRPTDTQYF.

The CDR3 region has the DNA TGTGCCAGCAGCTCCGGCCTGCCCCAAGAGACCCAGTACTTC. It is translated as CASSSGLPQETQYF. The chain links TRBV7-9 to TRBJ2-5; D is unresolved. The germline V gene encodes CDR1 SEHNR and CDR2 FQNEAQ (reference sequence). The CDR3 has 14 residues. V shed 4 bases and J shed 1 base, with 10 bases lying between them.

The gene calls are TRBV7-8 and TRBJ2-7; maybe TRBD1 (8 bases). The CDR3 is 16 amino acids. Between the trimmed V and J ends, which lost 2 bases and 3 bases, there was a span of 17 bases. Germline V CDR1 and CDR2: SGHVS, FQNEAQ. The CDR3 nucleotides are TGTGCCAGCAGCTTACAGGGGGGGACAGGTTACTACGAGCAGTACTTC. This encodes CASSLQGGTGYYEQYF.

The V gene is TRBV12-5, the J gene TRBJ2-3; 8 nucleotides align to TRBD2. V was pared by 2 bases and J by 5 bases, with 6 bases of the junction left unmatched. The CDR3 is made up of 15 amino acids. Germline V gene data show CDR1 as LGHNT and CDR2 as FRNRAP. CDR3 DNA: TGTGCTAGTGGTTTGCCGGGGGGGCAGGGAGATACGCAGTATTTT. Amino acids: CASGLPGGQGDTQYF. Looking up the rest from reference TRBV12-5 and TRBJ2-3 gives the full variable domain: DARVTQTPRHKVTEMGQEVTMRCQPILGHNTVFWYRQTMMQGLELLAYFRNRAPLDDSGMPKDRFSAEMPDATLATLKIQPSEPRDSAVYFCASGLPGGQGDTQYFGPGTRLTVL.

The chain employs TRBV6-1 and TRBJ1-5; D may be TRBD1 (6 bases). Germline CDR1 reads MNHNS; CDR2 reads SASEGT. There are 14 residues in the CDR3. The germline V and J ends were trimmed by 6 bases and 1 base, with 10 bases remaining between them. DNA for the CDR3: TGTGCCAGCAGCGTAGACAGGAGCAATCAGCCCCAGCATTTT. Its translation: CASSVDRSNQPQHF.

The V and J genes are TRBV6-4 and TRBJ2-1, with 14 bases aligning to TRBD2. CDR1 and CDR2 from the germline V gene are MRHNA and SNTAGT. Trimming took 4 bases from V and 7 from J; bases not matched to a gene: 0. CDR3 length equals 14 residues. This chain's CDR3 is CASSGLAGGNEQFF. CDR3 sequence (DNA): TGTGCCAGCAGTGGACTAGCGGGAGGGAATGAGCAGTTCTTC.

This CDR3 is CASSHGTVYGYTF. In nucleotides, the CDR3 is TGTGCCAGCAGCCACGGGACCGTGTATGGCTACACCTTC. This sequence joins TRBV14 and TRBJ1-2; possible D gene TRBD1, 5 bases. Between the trimmed V and J ends, which lost 3 bases and 5 bases, there was a span of 10 bases. The CDR3 contains 13 residues. CDR1 is SGHDN and CDR2 is FVKESK in the germline V gene. The complete variable domain, with remaining parts taken from reference TRBV14 and TRBJ1-2, reads EAGVTQFPSHSVIEKGQTVTLRCDPISGHDNLYWYRRVMGKEIKFLLHFVKESKQDESGMPNNRFLAERTGGTYSTLKVQPAELEDSGVYFCASSHGTVYGYTFGSGTRLTVV.

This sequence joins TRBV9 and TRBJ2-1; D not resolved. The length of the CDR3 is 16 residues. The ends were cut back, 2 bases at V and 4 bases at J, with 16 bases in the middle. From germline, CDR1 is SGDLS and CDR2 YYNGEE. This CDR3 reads CASSVPSTWGYNEQFF. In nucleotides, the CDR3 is TGTGCCAGCAGCGTGCCCAGCACTTGGGGTTACAATGAGCAGTTCTTC.

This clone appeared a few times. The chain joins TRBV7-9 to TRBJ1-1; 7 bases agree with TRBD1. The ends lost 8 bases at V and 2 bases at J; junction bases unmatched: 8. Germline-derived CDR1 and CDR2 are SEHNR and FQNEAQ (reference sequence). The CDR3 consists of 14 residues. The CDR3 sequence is CASGTGALNTEAFF. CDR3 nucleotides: TGTGCCAGCGGCACAGGGGCCCTAAACACTGAAGCTTTCTTT.

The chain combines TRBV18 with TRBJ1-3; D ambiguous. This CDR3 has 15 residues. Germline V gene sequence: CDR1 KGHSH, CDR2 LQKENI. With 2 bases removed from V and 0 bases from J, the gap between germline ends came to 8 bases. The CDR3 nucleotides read TGTGCCAGCTCACCAAGGCAGACCTCTGGAAACACCATATATTTT. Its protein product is CASSPRQTSGNTIYF.

The CDR3 DNA reads as TGCGCCAGCAGCACCGTCCCCTCAGGAGCCCCGGGTGGGAGCGAGCAGTACTTC. The encoded protein is CASSTVPSGAPGGSEQYF. This chain joins TRBV5-1 and TRBJ2-7; TRBD2 might be the D (5 bases). This CDR3 contains 18 residues. V dropped 4 bases and J dropped 6 bases, with 29 bases sitting between them. The germline V gene encodes CDR1 SGHRS and CDR2 YFSETQ.